This T cell receptor (beta chain) was identified in a study of blood T cell repertoires in COVID-19. Study information: The United States, Italy and Spain provided the acute and convalescent COVID-19 samples. Sources were T cells, B-cell-depleted T cells, or PBMCs; the material itself was cDNA or gDNA.

Between the trimmed V and J ends, which lost 8 bases and 7 bases, there was a span of 14 bases. This CDR3 comprises 13 residues. The germline V gene has CDR1 SGHAT and CDR2 FQNNGV. Per the original methods: From reference gene primer amplification, estimates of nucleated cell counts were derived. Profiled with immunoSEQ multiplex PCR; TCRdb holds only in-frame clones, not every one. Clone size and V and J calls were adopted from that table, with D and trimming inferred from the DNA. The sample lists some 28,000 clones, about 83% occurring once. This chain links TRBV11-2 with TRBJ1-4; a possible D gene is TRBD1 (5 bases). Sequencing was carried out using peripheral blood. The TCR was taken from a human donor in a cohort sampled during active COVID-19. In DNA, the CDR3 is TGTGCCAGCCGAGGGGAGGGTGGTGAAAAACTGTTTTTT. This encodes CASRGEGGEKLFF.